Listed here is a single T cell receptor (beta chain). As yet, its antigen is unknown. The sample originates from a study of cytomegalovirus exposure and HLA in healthy donors. Findings of the study overall: As a later analysis showed, several of the most significant clusters appeared to be linked to common viral pathogens.

PCR employed 60 Vbeta and 13 Jbeta primers. Method: immunoSEQ multiplex PCR; TCRdb's copy keeps in-frame clones and lacks some. This table has under 200,000 clones, approximately 90% appearing once. This CDR3 is built from 18 residues. J lost 0 bases, V lost 3 bases, and 8 bases had no gene match. The germline CDR1 and CDR2 sequences are SGHVS and FQNEAQ. The specimen was PBMCs. This TCR was recovered from a woman between 25 and 40 years old in good health and CMV-seronegative. The V and J genes are TRBV7-8 and TRBJ2-2; 9 bases match TRBD2. The CDR3 DNA reads as TGTGCCAGCAGCTTCGGGGCTAGCGGGGAACCGAACACCGGGGAGCTGTTTTTT. It is translated as CASSFGASGEPNTGELFF. Combining the CDR3 with reference TRBV7-8 and TRBJ2-2 gives the whole variable domain GAGVSQSPRYKVAKRGQDVALRCDPISGHVSLFWYQQALGQGPEFLTYFQNEAQLDKSGLPSDRFFAERPEGSVSTLKIQRTQQEDSAVYLCASSFGASGEPNTGELFFGEGSRLTVL.